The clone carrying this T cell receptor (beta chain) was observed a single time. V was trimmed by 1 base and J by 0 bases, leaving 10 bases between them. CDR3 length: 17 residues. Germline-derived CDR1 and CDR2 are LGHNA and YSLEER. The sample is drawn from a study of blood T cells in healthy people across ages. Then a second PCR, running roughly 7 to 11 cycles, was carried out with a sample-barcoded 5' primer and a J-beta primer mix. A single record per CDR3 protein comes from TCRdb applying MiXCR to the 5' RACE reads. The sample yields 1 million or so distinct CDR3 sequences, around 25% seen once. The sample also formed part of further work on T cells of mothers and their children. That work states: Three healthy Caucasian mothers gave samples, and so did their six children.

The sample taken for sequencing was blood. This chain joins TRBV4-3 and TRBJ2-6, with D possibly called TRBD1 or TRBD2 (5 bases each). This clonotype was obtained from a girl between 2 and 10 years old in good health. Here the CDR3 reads CASSQGAGASGANVLTF. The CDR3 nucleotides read TGCGCCAGCAGCCAAGGGGCCGGGGCCTCTGGGGCCAACGTCCTGACTTTC.